The clone carrying this TCR beta chain was seen only a few times. Its antigen is undetermined. The CDR3 consists of 16 residues. CDR1 SGHTA and CDR2 FQGNSA come from the germline V gene. V gave up 5 bases and J gave up 7 bases; unmatched junction bases: 11. The data are from a study of T-cell memory formation after mild COVID-19. About the research overall: Clusters of TCRs were largely donor specific.

TCRdb re-derived calls from the 5' RACE reads in MiXCR, one entry per CDR3 protein. The sample has 300,000 to 350,000 distinct CDR3 sequences; over 10% are singletons. Regarding the study as a whole: CD8+ contracting clones occupied EMRA, while CD4+ ones occupied mainly CM and EM. Clones that contracted from day 15 to 85 were balanced CD4/CD8, while later expanders leaned CD4+. Some SARS-CoV-2-responding clones were already detected in memory before infection.

The V call is TRBV7-2, the J call TRBJ1-6; 7 bases map to TRBD1. The sequence was collected from a man aged 18 to 29 who had mild COVID-19 (a few samples of this study predate the infection). Cell type and time point are not known. The sequencing input was PBMCs or a T cell subset sorted from them (not recorded which). CDR3 loop: CASSPRQGGWNSPLHF. Written as DNA, the CDR3 is TGTGCCAGCAGCCCGCGACAGGGTGGTTGGAATTCACCCCTCCACTTT.